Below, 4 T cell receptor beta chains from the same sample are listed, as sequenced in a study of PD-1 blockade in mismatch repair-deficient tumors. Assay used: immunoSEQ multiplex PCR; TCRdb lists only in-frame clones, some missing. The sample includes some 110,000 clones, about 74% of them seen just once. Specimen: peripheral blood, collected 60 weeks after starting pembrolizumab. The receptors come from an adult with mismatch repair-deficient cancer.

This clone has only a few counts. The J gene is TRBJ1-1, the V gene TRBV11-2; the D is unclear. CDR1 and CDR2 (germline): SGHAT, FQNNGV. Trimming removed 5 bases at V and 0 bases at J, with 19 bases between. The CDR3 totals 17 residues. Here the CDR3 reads CASSRLQMGAVNTEAFF. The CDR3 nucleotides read TGTGCCAGCAGCCGCCTTCAGATGGGCGCAGTGAACACTGAAGCTTTCTTT.

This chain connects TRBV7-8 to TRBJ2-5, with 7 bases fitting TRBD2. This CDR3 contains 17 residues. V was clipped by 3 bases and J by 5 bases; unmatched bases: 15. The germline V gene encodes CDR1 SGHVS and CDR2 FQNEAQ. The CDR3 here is CASSFLDTSARGETQYF. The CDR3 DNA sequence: TGTGCCAGCAGCTTTCTAGATACTAGCGCGAGAGGGGAGACCCAGTACTTC.

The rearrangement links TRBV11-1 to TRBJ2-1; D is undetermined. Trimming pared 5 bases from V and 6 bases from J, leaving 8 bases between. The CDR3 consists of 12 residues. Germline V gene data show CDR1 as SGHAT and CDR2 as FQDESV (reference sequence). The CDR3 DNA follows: TGTGCCAGCAGCCCATTTCGCAATGAGCAGTTCTTC. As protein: CASSPFRNEQFF.

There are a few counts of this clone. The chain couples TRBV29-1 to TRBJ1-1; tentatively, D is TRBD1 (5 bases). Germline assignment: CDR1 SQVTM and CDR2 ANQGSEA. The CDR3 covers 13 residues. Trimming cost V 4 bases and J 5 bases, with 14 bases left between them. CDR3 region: CSVVQGRWTEAFF. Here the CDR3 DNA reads TGCAGCGTTGTTCAGGGAAGGTGGACTGAAGCTTTCTTT. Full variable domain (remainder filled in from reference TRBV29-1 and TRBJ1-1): SAVISQKPSRDICQRGTSLTIQCQVDSQVTMMFWYRQQPGQSLTLIATANQGSEATYESGFVIDKFPISRPNLTFSTLTVSNMSPEDSSIYLCSVVQGRWTEAFFGQGTRLTVV.